These 3 T cell receptor beta chains came from one sample sequenced in a study of T-cell reconstitution after alpha-beta-depleted transplantation in children listed by TCRdb under 2016. Taken with the paper, the label for treatment or condition translates to: allogeneic hematopoietic cell transplantation with graft depleted of TCRalphabeta T cells and CD19 B cells. Receptor amplification or capture employed PCR. The data were produced on an Illumina HiSeq 2500. TCR libraries were prepared with molecular barcoding, using unique molecular identifiers to normalize TCRbeta repertoire quantification. TCRdb took the public reads, trimmed them with fastp at Q25, ran MiXCR for clone calling and kept in-frame beta chains. Identical CDR3 protein sequences are pooled into one entry, listed with their most common genes and DNA. The sample table shows hundreds of thousands of distinct CDR3 sequences, and 15% to 20% are seen once. Of the sample, approximately 5% is held by the ten largest clones.

The input for sequencing was PBMCs, mostly from graft donor cells, taken 360 days after TCRalphabeta/CD19-depleted stem cell transplant. The receptor source for this set is a male patient younger than 18 who had a stem cell transplant for acute lymphoblastic leukemia, so the T cells may come from the graft donor.

A few counts support this clonotype. J is TRBJ1-1 and V is TRBV7-6; D is unresolved. The CDR3 has 15 amino acids. Germline CDR1 reads SGHVS; CDR2 reads FNYEAQ. V lost 0 bases and J 6 bases, leaving 14 bases between the germline ends. CDR3 coding DNA: TGTGCCAGCAGCTTAGCGATGAGGGATTTTCCTGAAGCTTTCTTT. The encoded protein is CASSLAMRDFPEAFF.

This clonotype was found a few times. The rearrangement joins TRBV20-1 to TRBJ1-6; no reliable D call. The germline CDR1 and CDR2 sequences are DFQATT and SNEGSKA (reference sequence). V was trimmed by 3 bases and J by 5 bases, leaving 17 bases between them. This CDR3 comprises 16 residues. CDR3 in amino acids: CSARGKWTSDNSPLHF. The CDR3 DNA reads as TGCAGTGCTAGGGGGAAGTGGACGTCCGATAATTCACCCCTCCACTTT.

The CDR3 here is CASSVDSGLEGLEQYF. CDR3 DNA sequence: TGTGCCAGCAGCGTAGATTCGGGACTAGAGGGCCTCGAGCAGTACTTC. V gene TRBV9 combines with J gene TRBJ2-7, with TRBD2 matching 8 bases. Germline V gene data show CDR1 as SGDLS and CDR2 as YYNGEE. The CDR3 length is 16 residues. The ends lost 0 bases at V and 6 bases at J; junction bases unmatched: 11. The whole variable domain, remainder taken from reference TRBV9 and TRBJ2-7, is DSGVTQTPKHLITATGQRVTLRCSPRSGDLSVYWYQQSLDQGLQFLIQYYNGEERAKGNILERFSAQQFPDLHSELNLSSLELGDSALYFCASSVDSGLEGLEQYFGPGTRLTVT.